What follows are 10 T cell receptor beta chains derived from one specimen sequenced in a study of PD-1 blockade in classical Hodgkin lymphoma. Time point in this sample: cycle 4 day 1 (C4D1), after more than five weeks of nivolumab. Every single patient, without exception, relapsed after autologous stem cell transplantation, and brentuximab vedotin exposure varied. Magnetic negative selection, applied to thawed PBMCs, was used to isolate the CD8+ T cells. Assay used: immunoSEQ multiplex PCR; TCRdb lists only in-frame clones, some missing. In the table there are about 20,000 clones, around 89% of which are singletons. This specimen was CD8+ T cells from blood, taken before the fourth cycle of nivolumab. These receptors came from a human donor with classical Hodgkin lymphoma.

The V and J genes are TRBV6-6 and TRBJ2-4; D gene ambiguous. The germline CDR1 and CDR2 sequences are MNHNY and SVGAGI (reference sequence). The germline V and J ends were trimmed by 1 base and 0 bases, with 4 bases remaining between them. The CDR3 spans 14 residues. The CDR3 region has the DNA TGTGCCAGCAGTTACTTTATAGCCAAAAACATTCAGTACTTC. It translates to CASSYFIAKNIQYF.

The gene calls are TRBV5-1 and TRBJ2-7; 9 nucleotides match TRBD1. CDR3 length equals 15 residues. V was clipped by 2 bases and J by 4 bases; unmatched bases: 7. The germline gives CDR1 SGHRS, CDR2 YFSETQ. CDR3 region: CASSLAGTGSYEQYF. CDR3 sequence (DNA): TGCGCCAGCAGCTTAGCCGGGACAGGGTCATACGAGCAGTACTTC.

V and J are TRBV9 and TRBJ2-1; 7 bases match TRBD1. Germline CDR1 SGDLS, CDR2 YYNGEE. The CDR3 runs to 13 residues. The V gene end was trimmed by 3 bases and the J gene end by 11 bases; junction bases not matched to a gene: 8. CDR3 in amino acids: CASSGKQGRKQFF. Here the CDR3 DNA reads TGTGCCAGCAGCGGAAAACAGGGGCGTAAGCAGTTCTTC.

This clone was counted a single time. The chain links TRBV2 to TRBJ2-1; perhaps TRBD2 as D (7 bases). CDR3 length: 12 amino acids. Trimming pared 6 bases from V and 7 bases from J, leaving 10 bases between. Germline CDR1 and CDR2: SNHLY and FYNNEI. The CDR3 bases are TGTGCCAGCAGGGGGGGGCGAAATGAGCAGTTCTTC. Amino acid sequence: CASRGGRNEQFF.

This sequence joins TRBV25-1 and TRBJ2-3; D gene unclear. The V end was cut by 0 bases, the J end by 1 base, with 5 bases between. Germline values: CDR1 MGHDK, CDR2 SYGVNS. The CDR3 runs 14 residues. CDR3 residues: CASSEYLRTDTQYF. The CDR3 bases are TGTGCCAGCAGTGAATATCTCCGCACAGATACGCAGTATTTT.

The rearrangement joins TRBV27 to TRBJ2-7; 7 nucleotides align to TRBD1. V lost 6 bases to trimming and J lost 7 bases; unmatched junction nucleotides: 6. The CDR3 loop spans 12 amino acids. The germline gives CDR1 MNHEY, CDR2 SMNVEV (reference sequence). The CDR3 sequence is CASRDRVEEQYF. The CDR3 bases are TGTGCCAGCAGAGACAGGGTCGAAGAGCAGTACTTC.

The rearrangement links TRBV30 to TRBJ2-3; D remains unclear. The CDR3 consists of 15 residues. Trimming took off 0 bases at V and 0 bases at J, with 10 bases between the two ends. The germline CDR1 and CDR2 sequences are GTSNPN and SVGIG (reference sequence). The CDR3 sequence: CAWSVGSSSTDTQYF. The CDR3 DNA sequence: TGTGCCTGGAGTGTCGGAAGCTCTAGCACAGATACGCAGTATTTT.

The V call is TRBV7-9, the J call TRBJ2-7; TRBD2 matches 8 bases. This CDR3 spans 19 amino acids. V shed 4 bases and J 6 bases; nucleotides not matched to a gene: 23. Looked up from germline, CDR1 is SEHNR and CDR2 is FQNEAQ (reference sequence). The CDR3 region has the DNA TGTGCCAGCAGCTCTGCCATAGAGCGGGAGCTTTTTGTATTGGGCGAGCAGTACTTC. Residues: CASSSAIERELFVLGEQYF.

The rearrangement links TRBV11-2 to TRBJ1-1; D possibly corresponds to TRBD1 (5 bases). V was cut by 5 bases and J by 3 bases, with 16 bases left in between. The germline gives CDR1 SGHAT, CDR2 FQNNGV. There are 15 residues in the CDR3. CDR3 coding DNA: TGTGCCAGCAGCCAACCGACGGGGCTGGACACTGAAGCTTTCTTT. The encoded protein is CASSQPTGLDTEAFF. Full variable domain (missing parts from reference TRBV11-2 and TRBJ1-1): EAGVAQSPRYKIIEKRQSVAFWCNPISGHATLYWYQQILGQGPKLLIQFQNNGVVDDSQLPKDRFSAERLKGVDSTLKIQPAKLEDSAVYLCASSQPTGLDTEAFFGQGTRLTVV.

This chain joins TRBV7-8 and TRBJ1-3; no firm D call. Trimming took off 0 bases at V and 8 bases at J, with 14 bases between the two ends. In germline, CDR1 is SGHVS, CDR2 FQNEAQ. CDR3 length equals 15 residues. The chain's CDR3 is CASSLAPAVGHTIYF. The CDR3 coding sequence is TGTGCCAGCAGCTTAGCCCCGGCCGTCGGCCACACCATATATTTT.